The rows below give T cell receptor beta chains drawn from one sample of a study of blood T cell repertoires in COVID-19. Assay: immunoSEQ multiplex PCR; the TCRdb copy retains only in-frame clones and omits some. The repertoire holds tens of thousands of clones, with 70% to 90% as singletons. The sample taken for sequencing was PBMCs or T cells enriched from blood (not recorded which). The receptors were sampled from a woman between 40 and 55 years old who had recovered from COVID-19. Both conserved end residues are part of each CDR3. D genes are given only for firm matches. Only part of the rows carry a size: once, few, many, or a class if the clone is expanded.

clone_size: -
d_call: -
j_call: TRBJ2-5
v_call: TRBV7-2
cdr3_nt: TGTGCCAGCAGCTCGCCGGGTCGGGAGACCCAGTACTTC
cdr3_aa: CASSSPGRETQYF

clone_size: -
d_call: -
j_call: TRBJ2-5
v_call: TRBV11-1
cdr3_nt: TGTGCCAGCAGCTCTCCAGGGTGGGAGACCCAGTACTTC
cdr3_aa: CASSSPGWETQYF

clone_size: -
d_call: -
j_call: TRBJ1-2
v_call: TRBV7-2
cdr3_nt: TGTGCCAGCAGCTGGGACACCTATGGCTACACCTTC
cdr3_aa: CASSWDTYGYTF

clone_size: -
d_call: TRBD2
j_call: TRBJ2-3
v_call: TRBV2
cdr3_nt: TGTGCCAGCAGAGTTTTAAGCGGGGGGGATGAAGATACGCAGTATTTT
cdr3_aa: CASRVLSGGDEDTQYF

clone_size: once
d_call: -
j_call: TRBJ1-1
v_call: TRBV4-1
cdr3_nt: TGCGCCAGCAGCCACCCCCCTATCGAGGGCACTGAAGCTTTCTTT
cdr3_aa: CASSHPPIEGTEAFF

clone_size: -
d_call: TRBD2
j_call: TRBJ2-5
v_call: TRBV10-3
cdr3_nt: TGTGCCACAGGGAGGGGCCAAACACAAGAGACCCAGTACTTC
cdr3_aa: CATGRGQTQETQYF

clone_size: -
d_call: TRBD1
j_call: TRBJ2-1
v_call: TRBV5-5
cdr3_nt: TGTGCCAGCGGACAGGATTCCCGGGTCTACAATGAGCAGTTCTTC
cdr3_aa: CASGQDSRVYNEQFF

clone_size: few
d_call: -
j_call: TRBJ2-7
v_call: TRBV4-1
cdr3_nt: TGCGCCAGCAGCGATACGGGAGCCTACGAGCAGTACTTC
cdr3_aa: CASSDTGAYEQYF

clone_size: -
d_call: TRBD1
j_call: TRBJ1-2
v_call: TRBV29-1
cdr3_nt: TGCAGCGTTGACTGGCAGGGGGCTCGGGGCTACACCTTC
cdr3_aa: CSVDWQGARGYTF

clone_size: -
d_call: -
j_call: TRBJ2-5
v_call: TRBV7-2
cdr3_nt: TGTGCCAGCGGTATGAGTTTCCAAGAGACCCAGTACTTC
cdr3_aa: CASGMSFQETQYF

clone_size: -
d_call: TRBD2
j_call: TRBJ2-1
v_call: TRBV11-3
cdr3_nt: TGTGCCAGCAGCTTATTCGGGACTAGCGGGACCTACAATGAGCAGTTCTTC
cdr3_aa: CASSLFGTSGTYNEQFF

clone_size: -
d_call: -
j_call: TRBJ1-4
v_call: TRBV19
cdr3_nt: TGTGCCAGTAGTATACCCACCGGGGGTTTGTACGAAAAACTGTTTTTT
cdr3_aa: CASSIPTGGLYEKLFF

clone_size: -
d_call: TRBD1
j_call: TRBJ1-1
v_call: TRBV15
cdr3_nt: TGTGCCACCAGCCCCCCTGGGACAGGGGGATATCAAGCTTTCTTT
cdr3_aa: CATSPPGTGGYQAFF

clone_size: once
d_call: -
j_call: TRBJ2-3
v_call: TRBV5-1
cdr3_nt: TGCGCCAGCAGCCGCGGGACCCCAGATACGCAGTATTTT
cdr3_aa: CASSRGTPDTQYF

clone_size: -
d_call: -
j_call: TRBJ2-5
v_call: TRBV19
cdr3_nt: TGTGCCAGTTCAGAAGAGACCCAGTACTTC
cdr3_aa: CASSEETQYF

clone_size: -
d_call: TRBD1
j_call: TRBJ2-7
v_call: TRBV11-3
cdr3_nt: TGTGCCAGCAGCAGAGGGACAGCGCTCTCCTACGAGCAGTACTTC
cdr3_aa: CASSRGTALSYEQYF

clone_size: -
d_call: TRBD2
j_call: TRBJ2-1
v_call: TRBV5-6
cdr3_nt: TGTGCCAGCAGCTTGGCGGGGGGGACTCACAATGAGCAGTTCTTC
cdr3_aa: CASSLAGGTHNEQFF

clone_size: -
d_call: TRBD1
j_call: TRBJ2-2
v_call: TRBV5-1
cdr3_nt: TGCGCCAGCAGCTTGGAGGGGGCAGGGGAGCTGTTTTTT
cdr3_aa: CASSLEGAGELFF

clone_size: -
d_call: TRBD1
j_call: TRBJ1-1
v_call: TRBV27
cdr3_nt: TGTGCCAGCAGTCCCCTCAGACAGGGTCGAGCTTTCTTT
cdr3_aa: CASSPLRQGRAFF

clone_size: -
d_call: -
j_call: TRBJ2-2
v_call: TRBV9
cdr3_nt: TGTGCCAGCAGCGTAGGTTCTGCGGGGCACGGGGAGCTGTTTTTT
cdr3_aa: CASSVGSAGHGELFF

clone_size: -
d_call: -
j_call: TRBJ1-5
v_call: TRBV12-5
cdr3_nt: TGTGCTAGTGGTTCGGACGCAGTCGGAGAGGGGCCCCAGCATTTT
cdr3_aa: CASGSDAVGEGPQHF

clone_size: -
d_call: -
j_call: TRBJ2-5
v_call: TRBV6-6
cdr3_nt: TGTGCCAGCGGCCGGCGGAGGGGCAATGAGACCCAGTACTTC
cdr3_aa: CASGRRRGNETQYF

clone_size: -
d_call: -
j_call: TRBJ2-3
v_call: TRBV6-1
cdr3_nt: TGTGCCAGCAGTGAAGAAGGGCCTCGAGGGGGGGCCTTCCCAGATACGCAGTATTTT
cdr3_aa: CASSEEGPRGGAFPDTQYF

clone_size: -
d_call: TRBD2
j_call: TRBJ2-5
v_call: TRBV6-5
cdr3_nt: TGTGCCAGCAGTTGGACTAGCGGGGAAGAGACCCAGTACTTC
cdr3_aa: CASSWTSGEETQYF

clone_size: -
d_call: -
j_call: TRBJ2-4
v_call: TRBV4-2
cdr3_nt: TGTGCCAGCAGCCAAGCAGGGGCCAAAAACATTCAGTACTTC
cdr3_aa: CASSQAGAKNIQYF

clone_size: -
d_call: -
j_call: TRBJ2-3
v_call: TRBV14
cdr3_nt: TGTGCCAGCAGCCAAGACAGGGGCACGAATACGCAGTATTTT
cdr3_aa: CASSQDRGTNTQYF

clone_size: once
d_call: -
j_call: TRBJ2-3
v_call: TRBV29-1
cdr3_nt: TGCAGCGTTGAAGATTCAGGGGCGCCGGCAGATACGCAGTATTTT
cdr3_aa: CSVEDSGAPADTQYF

clone_size: -
d_call: -
j_call: TRBJ1-6
v_call: TRBV6-1
cdr3_nt: TGTGCCAGCGGTGAGGGGCAGCCAAATTCACCCCTCCACTTT
cdr3_aa: CASGEGQPNSPLHF

clone_size: -
d_call: TRBD2
j_call: TRBJ2-2
v_call: TRBV6-4
cdr3_nt: TGTGCCAGCAGTGACTGGCTGATAGCGGGGGGTGGGACCGGGGAGCTGTTTTTT
cdr3_aa: CASSDWLIAGGGTGELFF

clone_size: -
d_call: TRBD2
j_call: TRBJ2-7
v_call: TRBV7-2
cdr3_nt: TGTGCCAGCAGCTTAGATCGCGCGGGGGGGATATACGAGCAGTACTTC
cdr3_aa: CASSLDRAGGIYEQYF

clone_size: once
d_call: TRBD2
j_call: TRBJ2-2
v_call: TRBV27
cdr3_nt: TGTGCCCGCAGTAGCGGGGGGGCCGGGATCGGGGAGCTGTTTTTT
cdr3_aa: CARSSGGAGIGELFF

clone_size: -
d_call: TRBD2
j_call: TRBJ2-1
v_call: TRBV19
cdr3_nt: TGTGCCAGTGGTGCTAGCGGGGGGGCCTCCATCTTCAATGAGCAGTTCTTC
cdr3_aa: CASGASGGASIFNEQFF

clone_size: once
d_call: -
j_call: TRBJ1-4
v_call: TRBV3-1/TRBV3-2
cdr3_nt: TGTGCCAGCAGCCAAGACAGGGTGGCGGCAACTAATGAAAAACTGTTTTTT
cdr3_aa: CASSQDRVAATNEKLFF

clone_size: -
d_call: -
j_call: TRBJ2-5
v_call: TRBV10-3
cdr3_nt: TGTGCCATCAGTGAGTCCCCGGCGGGAGAGACCCAGTACTTC
cdr3_aa: CAISESPAGETQYF

clone_size: -
d_call: TRBD1
j_call: TRBJ1-1
v_call: TRBV5-4
cdr3_nt: TGTGCCAGCCGCCTGACAGGGGGCAACACTGAAGCTTTCTTT
cdr3_aa: CASRLTGGNTEAFF

clone_size: -
d_call: -
j_call: TRBJ1-2
v_call: TRBV4-1
cdr3_nt: TGCGCCAGCAGCCACGAGGCAGGAGGTGGCTACACCTTC
cdr3_aa: CASSHEAGGGYTF

clone_size: -
d_call: -
j_call: TRBJ1-5
v_call: TRBV6-5
cdr3_nt: TGTGCCACCCGAAGCCAGGGGAATCAGCCCCAGCATTTT
cdr3_aa: CATRSQGNQPQHF

clone_size: -
d_call: -
j_call: TRBJ2-7
v_call: TRBV5-5
cdr3_nt: TGTGCCAGCAGGCGTGAATACGAGCAGTACTTC
cdr3_aa: CASRREYEQYF

clone_size: once
d_call: -
j_call: TRBJ1-1
v_call: TRBV25-1
cdr3_nt: TGTGCCAGCAGGGAGGGGTACACTGAAGCTTTCTTT
cdr3_aa: CASREGYTEAFF

clone_size: -
d_call: -
j_call: TRBJ2-3
v_call: TRBV5-1
cdr3_nt: TGCGCCAGCAGTCGGGACACCCACACAGATACGCAGTATTTT
cdr3_aa: CASSRDTHTDTQYF

clone_size: once
d_call: -
j_call: TRBJ2-3
v_call: TRBV5-4
cdr3_nt: TGTGCCAGCAGCTCGACTAGGCTTGGAGATACGCAGTATTTT
cdr3_aa: CASSSTRLGDTQYF

clone_size: -
d_call: TRBD1
j_call: TRBJ1-2
v_call: TRBV5-6
cdr3_nt: TGTGCCAGCAGCTCATCGACAGGGGCTCTACCCTATGGCTACACCTTC
cdr3_aa: CASSSSTGALPYGYTF

clone_size: -
d_call: -
j_call: TRBJ2-2
v_call: TRBV6-5
cdr3_nt: TGTGCCAGCAGTTACAGAGGGGGGGCGCCCACCGGGGAGCTGTTTTTT
cdr3_aa: CASSYRGGAPTGELFF

clone_size: -
d_call: -
j_call: TRBJ1-5
v_call: TRBV6-5
cdr3_nt: TGTGCCAGCAGTTATGGCTTGGGGGGGAATCAGCCCCAGCATTTT
cdr3_aa: CASSYGLGGNQPQHF

clone_size: -
d_call: -
j_call: TRBJ1-3
v_call: TRBV5-6
cdr3_nt: TGTGCCAGCAGCCAGCTTGGTTGGGGACTATCTGGAAACACCATATATTTT
cdr3_aa: CASSQLGWGLSGNTIYF

clone_size: once
d_call: -
j_call: TRBJ2-4
v_call: TRBV6-5
cdr3_nt: TGTGCCAGCAGGAAAGGAGGGGTCTCCAAAAACATTCAGTACTTC
cdr3_aa: CASRKGGVSKNIQYF

clone_size: -
d_call: TRBD1
j_call: TRBJ2-1
v_call: TRBV5-4
cdr3_nt: TGTGCCAGCAGCTTCGACAGGGGTGCCTACAATGAGCAGTTCTTC
cdr3_aa: CASSFDRGAYNEQFF

clone_size: -
d_call: -
j_call: TRBJ1-1
v_call: TRBV12-3/TRBV12-4
cdr3_nt: TGTGCCAGCAGATACGGGGTTGTAAGGGCTTTCTTT
cdr3_aa: CASRYGVVRAFF

clone_size: -
d_call: TRBD1
j_call: TRBJ2-7
v_call: TRBV6-5
cdr3_nt: TGTGCCAGCAGGAGACAGGGGGTCTACGAGCAGTACTTC
cdr3_aa: CASRRQGVYEQYF

clone_size: once
d_call: -
j_call: TRBJ2-5
v_call: TRBV21-1
cdr3_nt: TGTGCCAGCAGCAAATCTAATCTTCGGACAGGGGTAATGGGGACCCAGTACTTC
cdr3_aa: CASSKSNLRTGVMGTQYF

clone_size: -
d_call: -
j_call: TRBJ2-2
v_call: TRBV18
cdr3_nt: TGTGCCAGCTCACCACTGCGTACCCAAGGGGCCACCGGGGAGCTGTTTTTT
cdr3_aa: CASSPLRTQGATGELFF

clone_size: -
d_call: TRBD2
j_call: TRBJ2-3
v_call: TRBV11-2
cdr3_nt: TGTGCCAGCAGCGAACTAGCGGGAGGCACAGATACGCAGTATTTT
cdr3_aa: CASSELAGGTDTQYF